This is a list of T cell receptor beta chains from one sample in a study of T cell responses to AZD1222 COVID-19 vaccine. Using immunoSEQ multiplex PCR, the repertoire was profiled, and TCRdb retains in-frame clones only, with some absent. Among about 94,000 clones, 88% were seen once, and the ten largest hold about an eighth. Sequences were derived from peripheral blood, sampled on day 0 of AZD1222 vaccination. The receptors were gathered from an adult in good health. Both conserved end residues are part of each CDR3. D genes are given only for firm matches. Size is stated for part of the rows, as once, few or many counts, or as a class when the clone is expanded.

CATSEAPTDTQYF	TGTGCCACCAGTGAAGCGCCCACAGATACGCAGTATTTT	TRBJ2-3	TRBV24-1	NA	NA
CASSLRPVAQPQHF	TGTGCCAGCAGCTTGAGGCCCGTAGCGCAGCCCCAGCATTTT	TRBJ1-5	TRBV5-6	NA	NA
CAISIGAAGGQAFF	TGTGCCATCAGCATTGGGGCAGCCGGTGGTCAAGCTTTCTTT	TRBJ1-1	TRBV10-3	NA	NA
CATSRGRRLQNTEAFF	TGTGCCACCAGCAGAGGTCGCAGACTCCAGAACACTGAAGCTTTCTTT	TRBJ1-1	TRBV15	NA	NA
CASSPPNFRTDTQYF	TGTGCCAGCTCACCACCGAACTTTAGGACAGATACGCAGTATTTT	TRBJ2-3	TRBV18	NA	NA
CASSKGQTEAFF	TGCGCCAGCAGCAAGGGACAGACTGAAGCTTTCTTT	TRBJ1-1	TRBV5-1	NA	TRBD1
CASSAPYEQYF	TGTGCCAGCAGCGCGCCCTACGAGCAGTACTTC	TRBJ2-7	TRBV11-2	NA	NA
CASSPNGGATEQFF	TGTGCCAGCAGCCCTAACGGCGGGGCGACTGAGCAGTTCTTC	TRBJ2-1	TRBV7-2	once	NA
CASSFQETQYF	TGTGCCAGCAGCTTCCAAGAGACCCAGTACTTC	TRBJ2-5	TRBV3-1/TRBV3-2	NA	NA
CASSLNNGEKLFF	TGCGCCAGCAGCTTGAATAATGGTGAAAAACTGTTTTTT	TRBJ1-4	TRBV5-1	few	NA
CASIAGGNYNEQFF	TGTGCCAGTATCGCGGGGGGGAACTACAATGAGCAGTTCTTC	TRBJ2-1	TRBV19	NA	TRBD2
CASSQAVGATGGYTF	TGTGCCAGCAGCCAAGCGGTAGGGGCGACGGGAGGCTACACCTTC	TRBJ1-2	TRBV3-1/TRBV3-2	NA	NA
CASSTGGNQPQHF	TGTGCCAGTTCTACAGGGGGCAATCAGCCCCAGCATTTT	TRBJ1-5	TRBV19	few	TRBD1
CASSTANSNQPQHF	TGTGCCAGTAGTACGGCAAATAGCAATCAGCCCCAGCATTTT	TRBJ1-5	TRBV19	NA	NA
CASSQDLKGEQYF	TGTGCCAGCAGCCAAGATCTGAAAGGCGAGCAGTACTTC	TRBJ2-7	TRBV14	NA	NA
CASSLDARGETQYF	TGCGCCAGCAGCCTAGACGCTAGGGGAGAGACCCAGTACTTC	TRBJ2-5	TRBV4-1	NA	NA